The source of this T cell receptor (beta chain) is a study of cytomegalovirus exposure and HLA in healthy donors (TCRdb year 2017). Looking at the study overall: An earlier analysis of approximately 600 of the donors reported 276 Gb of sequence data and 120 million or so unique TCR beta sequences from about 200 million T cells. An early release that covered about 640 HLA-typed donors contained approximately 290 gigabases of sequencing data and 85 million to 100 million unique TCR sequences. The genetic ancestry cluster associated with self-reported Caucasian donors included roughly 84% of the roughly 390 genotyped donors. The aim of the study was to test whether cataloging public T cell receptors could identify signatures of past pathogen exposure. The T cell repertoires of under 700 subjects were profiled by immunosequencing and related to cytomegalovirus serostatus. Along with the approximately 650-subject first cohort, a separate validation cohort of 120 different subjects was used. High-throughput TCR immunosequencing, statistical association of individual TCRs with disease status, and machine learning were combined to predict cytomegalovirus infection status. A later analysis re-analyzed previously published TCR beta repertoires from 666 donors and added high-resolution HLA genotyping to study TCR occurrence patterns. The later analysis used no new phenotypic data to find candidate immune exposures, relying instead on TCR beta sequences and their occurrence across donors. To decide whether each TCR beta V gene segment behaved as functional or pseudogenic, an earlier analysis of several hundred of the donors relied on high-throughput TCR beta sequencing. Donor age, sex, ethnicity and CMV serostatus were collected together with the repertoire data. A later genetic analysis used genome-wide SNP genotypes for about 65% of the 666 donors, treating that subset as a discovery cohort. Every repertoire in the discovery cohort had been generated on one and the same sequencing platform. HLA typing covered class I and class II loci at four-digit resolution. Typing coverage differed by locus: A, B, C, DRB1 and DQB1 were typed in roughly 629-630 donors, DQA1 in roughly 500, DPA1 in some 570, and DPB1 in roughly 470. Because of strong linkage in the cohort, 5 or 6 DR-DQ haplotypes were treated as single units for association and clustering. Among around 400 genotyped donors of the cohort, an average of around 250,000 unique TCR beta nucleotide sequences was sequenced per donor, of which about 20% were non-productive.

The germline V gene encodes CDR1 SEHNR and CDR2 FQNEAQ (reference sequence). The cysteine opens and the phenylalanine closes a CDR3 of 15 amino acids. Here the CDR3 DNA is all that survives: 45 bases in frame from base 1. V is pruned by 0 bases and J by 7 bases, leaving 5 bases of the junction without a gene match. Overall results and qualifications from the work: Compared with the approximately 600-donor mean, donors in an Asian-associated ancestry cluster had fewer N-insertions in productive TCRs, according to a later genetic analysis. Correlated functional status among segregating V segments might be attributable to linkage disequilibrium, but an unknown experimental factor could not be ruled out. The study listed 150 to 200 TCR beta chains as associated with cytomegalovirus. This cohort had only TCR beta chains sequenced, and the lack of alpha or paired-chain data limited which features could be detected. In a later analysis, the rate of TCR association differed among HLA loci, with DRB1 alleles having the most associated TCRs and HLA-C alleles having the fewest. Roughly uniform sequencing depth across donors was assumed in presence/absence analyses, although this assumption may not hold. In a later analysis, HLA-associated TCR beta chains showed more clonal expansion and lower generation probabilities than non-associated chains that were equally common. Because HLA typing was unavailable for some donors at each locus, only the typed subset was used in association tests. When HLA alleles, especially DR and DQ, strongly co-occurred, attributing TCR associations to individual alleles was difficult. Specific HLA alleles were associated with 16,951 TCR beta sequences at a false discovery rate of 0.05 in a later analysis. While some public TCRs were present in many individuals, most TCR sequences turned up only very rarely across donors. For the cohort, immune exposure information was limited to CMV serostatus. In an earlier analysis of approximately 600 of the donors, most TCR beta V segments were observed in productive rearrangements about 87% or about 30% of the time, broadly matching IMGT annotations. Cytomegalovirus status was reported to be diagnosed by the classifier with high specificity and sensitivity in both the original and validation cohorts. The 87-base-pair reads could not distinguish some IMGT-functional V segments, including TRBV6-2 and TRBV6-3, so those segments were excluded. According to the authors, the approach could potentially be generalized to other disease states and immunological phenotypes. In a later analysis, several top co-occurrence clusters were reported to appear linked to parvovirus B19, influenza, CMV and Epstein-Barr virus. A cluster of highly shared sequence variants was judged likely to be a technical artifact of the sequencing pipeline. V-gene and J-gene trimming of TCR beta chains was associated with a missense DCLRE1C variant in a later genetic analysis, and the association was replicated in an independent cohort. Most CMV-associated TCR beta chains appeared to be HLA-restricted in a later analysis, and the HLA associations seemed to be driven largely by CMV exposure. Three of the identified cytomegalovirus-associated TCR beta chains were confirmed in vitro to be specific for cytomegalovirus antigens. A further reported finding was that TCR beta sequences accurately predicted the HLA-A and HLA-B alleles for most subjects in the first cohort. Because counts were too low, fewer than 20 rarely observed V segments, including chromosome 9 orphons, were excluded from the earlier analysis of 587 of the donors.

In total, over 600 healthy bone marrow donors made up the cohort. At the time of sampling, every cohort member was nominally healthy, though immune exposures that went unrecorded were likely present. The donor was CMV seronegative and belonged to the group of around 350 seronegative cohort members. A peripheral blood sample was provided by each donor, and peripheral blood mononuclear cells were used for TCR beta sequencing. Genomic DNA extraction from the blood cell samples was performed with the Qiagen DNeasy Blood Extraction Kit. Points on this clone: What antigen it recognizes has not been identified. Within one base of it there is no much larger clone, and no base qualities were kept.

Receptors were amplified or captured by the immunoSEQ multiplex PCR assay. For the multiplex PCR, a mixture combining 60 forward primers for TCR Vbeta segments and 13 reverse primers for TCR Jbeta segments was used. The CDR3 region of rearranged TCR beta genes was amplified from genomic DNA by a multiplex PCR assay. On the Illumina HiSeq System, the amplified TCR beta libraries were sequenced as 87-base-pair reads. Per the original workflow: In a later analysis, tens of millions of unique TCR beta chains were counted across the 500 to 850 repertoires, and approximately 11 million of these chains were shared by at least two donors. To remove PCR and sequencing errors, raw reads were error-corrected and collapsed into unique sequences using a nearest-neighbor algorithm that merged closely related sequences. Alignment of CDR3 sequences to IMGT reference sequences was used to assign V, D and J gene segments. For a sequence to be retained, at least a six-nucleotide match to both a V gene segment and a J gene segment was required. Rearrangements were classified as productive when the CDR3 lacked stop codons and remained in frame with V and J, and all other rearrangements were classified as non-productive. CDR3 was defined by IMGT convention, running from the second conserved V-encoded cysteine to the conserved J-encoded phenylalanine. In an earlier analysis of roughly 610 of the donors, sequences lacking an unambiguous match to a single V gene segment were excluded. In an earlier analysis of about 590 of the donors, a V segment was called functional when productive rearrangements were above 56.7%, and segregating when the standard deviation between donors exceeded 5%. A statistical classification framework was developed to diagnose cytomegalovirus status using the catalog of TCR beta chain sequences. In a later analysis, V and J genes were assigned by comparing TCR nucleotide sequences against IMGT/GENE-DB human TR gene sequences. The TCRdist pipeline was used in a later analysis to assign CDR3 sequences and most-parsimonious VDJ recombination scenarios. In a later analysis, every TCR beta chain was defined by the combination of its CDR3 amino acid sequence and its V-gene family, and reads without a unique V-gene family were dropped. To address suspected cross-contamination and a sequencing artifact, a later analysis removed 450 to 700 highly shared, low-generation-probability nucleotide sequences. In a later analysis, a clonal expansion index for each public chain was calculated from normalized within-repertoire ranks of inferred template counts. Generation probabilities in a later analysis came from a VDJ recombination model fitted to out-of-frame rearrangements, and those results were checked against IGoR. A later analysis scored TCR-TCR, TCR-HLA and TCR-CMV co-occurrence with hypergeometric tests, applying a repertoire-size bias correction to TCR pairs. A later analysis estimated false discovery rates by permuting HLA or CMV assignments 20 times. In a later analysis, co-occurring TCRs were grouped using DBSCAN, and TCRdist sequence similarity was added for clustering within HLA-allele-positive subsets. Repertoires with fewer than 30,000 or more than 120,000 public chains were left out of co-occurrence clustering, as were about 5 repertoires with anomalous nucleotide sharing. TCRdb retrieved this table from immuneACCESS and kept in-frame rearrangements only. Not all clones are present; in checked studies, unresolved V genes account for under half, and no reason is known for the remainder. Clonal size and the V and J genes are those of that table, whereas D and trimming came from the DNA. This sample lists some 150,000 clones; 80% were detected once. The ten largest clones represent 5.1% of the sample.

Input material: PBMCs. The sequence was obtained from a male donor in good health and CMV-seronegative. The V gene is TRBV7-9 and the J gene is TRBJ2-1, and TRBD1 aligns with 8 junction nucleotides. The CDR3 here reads CASSLAGTGMNEQFF. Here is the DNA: TGTGCCAGCAGCTTAGCAGGGACAGGTATGAATGAGCAGTTCTTC.